The TCR beta chain under discussion was sequenced for a study of intratumoral heterogeneity in liver cancer. About the research overall: Patients were mostly male, median age approximately 60 years. Study-wide results and limits: In each patient, region a exceeded region b in unique T-cell expansions. Reportedly, regional differences in tumor-infiltrating lymphocyte burden estimated from RNA-seq held up under TCR sequencing.

The table came from immunoSEQ multiplex PCR; TCRdb's copy has only in-frame clones and leaves some out. Among under 7,500 clones listed, approximately 64% were seen once. A note on this clone: Its antigen is unknown.

The germline V gene has CDR1 MGHRA and CDR2 YSYEKL. CDR3 length: 14 residues. Trimming pared 0 bases from V and 6 bases from J, leaving 11 bases between. Tumour samples came from separate, distinct regions of the hepatocellular carcinoma nodule. Patients had early-stage hepatocellular carcinoma, untreated before resection. This chain connects TRBV4-1 to TRBJ1-2, with D possibly being TRBD1 (6 bases). The sequence was obtained from a woman aged 70-85 years with hepatocellular carcinoma. The sequenced sample was tumor tissue, obtained before any cancer treatment. The CDR3 sequence is CASSQDRGEDGYTF. The CDR3 DNA is TGCGCCAGCAGCCAAGACAGGGGTGAAGATGGCTACACCTTC.